These 15 T cell receptor beta chains originate from one sample sequenced in a study of T cells in Graves' hyperthyroidism and ophthalmopathy. Amplified TCR beta CDR3 regions came from RNA transcripts. The study used the HTBI primer set for a first-round RT-PCR of the TCR CDR3. TCRdb reprocessed the multiplex PCR reads via MiXCR and lists one record per CDR3 protein. The data show about 600,000 distinct CDR3 sequences, approximately 15% seen once. Sample: blood. These receptors were collected from a woman between 18 and 30 years old with Graves' ophthalmopathy.

The chain recombines TRBV6-2 or TRBV6-3 with TRBJ2-1; unclear D gene. CDR3 length equals 16 residues. Between the trimmed V and J ends, which lost 0 bases and 5 bases, there was a span of 14 bases. From germline, CDR1 is MNHEY and CDR2 SVGEGT. The CDR3 region has the DNA TGTGCCAGCAGTTACTCCCGGGCAACCGGTGACAATGAGCAGTTCTTC. Translation gives CASSYSRATGDNEQFF.

The rearrangement joins TRBV28 to TRBJ1-6; D not certain. Per germline, CDR1 MDHEN and CDR2 SYDVKM. The V and J ends lost 4 bases and 10 bases respectively, with 11 bases between them. This CDR3 spans 13 amino acids. The CDR3 DNA follows: TGTGCCAGCAGTTCCTCCTCCGAATCACCCCTCCACTTT. Protein sequence: CASSSSSESPLHF.

This clonotype occurred many times. The CDR3 coding sequence is TGTGCCAGCCAAGACGGCTATGTTGGCTACACCTTC. Residues: CASQDGYVGYTF. The chain uses TRBV6-1 and TRBJ1-2; D is uncertain. V lost 8 bases to trimming and J lost 7 bases, with 14 bases between them. CDR1 and CDR2 from the germline V gene are MNHNS and SASEGT. The CDR3 is 12 residues long.

This clonotype was counted at least ten times. This chain uses TRBV7-9 with TRBJ2-3; TRBD2 matches at 11 bases. The germline V gene has CDR1 SEHNR and CDR2 FQNEAQ (reference sequence). V shed 11 bases, J shed 1 base, and the junction held 5 bases outside the gene matches. This CDR3 is 14 amino acids long. The CDR3 DNA reads TGTGCCGGACGGGGACTAGCGGGCACAGATACGCAGTATTTT. Protein: CAGRGLAGTDTQYF.

This clonotype was found once. This rearrangement joins TRBV5-1 to TRBJ2-3; 9 bases agree with TRBD1. The CDR3 has 15 residues. After removal of 2 bases from V and 4 bases from J, the junction contained 5 bases not matched to a gene. Germline lookup yields CDR1 SGHRS and CDR2 YFSETQ. The CDR3 is CASSFRDRVSDTQYF. Written as DNA, the CDR3 is TGCGCCAGCAGCTTCCGGGACAGGGTGTCAGATACGCAGTATTTT.

This clonotype was detected many times. The chain is built from TRBV20-1 and TRBJ2-1; the match to TRBD2 covers 13 bases. The CDR3 is 15 amino acids. Germline CDR1 and CDR2: DFQATT and SNEGSKA (reference sequence). The J segment lost 6 bases and the V segment lost 5 bases, leaving 7 bases of the junction unmatched. CDR3 region: CSAERLAGGLNEQFF. The CDR3 DNA reads TGCAGTGCTGAAAGACTAGCGGGAGGCCTCAATGAGCAGTTCTTC.

This clonotype was detected ten times or more. The rearrangement links TRBV20-1 to TRBJ2-2, with a weak D call TRBD2 (5 bases). Trimming removed 4 bases from V and 5 bases from J, with 8 bases in between. The CDR3 sequence is 12 residues long. The germline V gene has CDR1 DFQATT and CDR2 SNEGSKA (reference sequence). CDR3 nucleotide sequence: TGCAGTGCTAACGGGGAGACCGGGGAGCTGTTTTTT. Translation gives CSANGETGELFF.

The table lists this clonotype with many counts. For the CDR3, the DNA is TGTGCCAGCAATCTCCAGGGTCAGAACGAGCAGTACTTC. Translation gives CASNLQGQNEQYF. The V and J genes are TRBV2 and TRBJ2-7, with D possibly matching TRBD1 (5 bases). V shed 7 bases and J shed 5 bases, with 15 bases lying between them. There are 13 residues in the CDR3. Germline-derived CDR1 and CDR2 are SNHLY and FYNNEI.

This clonotype was seen ten or more times. The V gene is TRBV19, the J gene TRBJ2-1, with TRBD2 identical over 11 bases. Per germline, CDR1 LNHDA and CDR2 SQIVND (reference sequence). The CDR3 is 18 amino acids. Unmatched junction bases numbered 14, after V lost 4 bases and J lost 6 bases. The CDR3 nucleotides are TGTGCCAGTAGTACGGGACTCTACGGGACTAGCGGAACCAATGAGCAGTTCTTC. Protein product: CASSTGLYGTSGTNEQFF. Full variable domain (missing parts from reference TRBV19 and TRBJ2-1): DGGITQSPKYLFRKEGQNVTLSCEQNLNHDAMYWYRQDPGQGLRLIYYSQIVNDFQKGDIAEGYSVSREKKESFPLTVTSAQKNPTAFYLCASSTGLYGTSGTNEQFFGPGTRLTVL.

This clonotype was seen repeatedly, ten times or more. This chain links TRBV7-9 with TRBJ2-4, with 7 bases lining up with TRBD1. This CDR3 spans 17 amino acids. The germline V gene encodes CDR1 SEHNR and CDR2 FQNEAQ (reference sequence). V lost 3 bases to trimming and J lost 2 bases; unmatched junction nucleotides: 10. For the CDR3, the DNA is TGTGCCAGCAGCTTGGAGCAGGGGGTGATAACCAAAAACATTCAGTACTTC. Amino acids: CASSLEQGVITKNIQYF. Complete variable domain (other parts from reference TRBV7-9 and TRBJ2-4): DTGVSQNPRHKITKRGQNVTFRCDPISEHNRLYWYRQTLGQGPEFLTYFQNEAQLEKSRLLSDRFSAERPKGSFSTLEIQRTEQGDSAMYLCASSLEQGVITKNIQYFGAGTRLSVL.

This clonotype was found many times. The V call is TRBV20-1, the J call TRBJ2-1; D not resolved. The germline V gene encodes CDR1 DFQATT and CDR2 SNEGSKA (reference sequence). The length of the CDR3 is 14 residues. V was clipped by 3 bases and J by 0 bases, with 9 bases between them. As DNA, the CDR3 is TGCAGTGCTAGGGACCCCAGCTCCTACAATGAGCAGTTCTTC. Its translation: CSARDPSSYNEQFF.

This clonotype occurred many times. This chain links TRBV7-9 with TRBJ2-1; D unclear. Germline-derived CDR1 and CDR2 are SEHNR and FQNEAQ (reference sequence). The CDR3 spans 17 residues. Trimming took 0 bases from V and 6 from J, leaving 18 bases between them. Here the CDR3 DNA reads TGTGCCAGCAGCTTAGCGCGTCTAGGACCGTCGATCAATGAGCAGTTCTTC. It translates to CASSLARLGPSINEQFF.

This clonotype has just a few counts. The genes are TRBV6-2 or TRBV6-3 and TRBJ1-5, with unresolved D. The germline V and J ends were trimmed by 6 bases and 1 base, with 10 bases remaining between them. The CDR3 has 14 residues. Germline V gene lookup returns CDR1 MNHEY and CDR2 SVGEGT. The CDR3 spells CASSHRVSNQPQHF. The CDR3 DNA follows: TGTGCCAGCAGCCACCGGGTGAGCAATCAGCCCCAGCATTTT.

This clonotype was observed many times. The chain combines TRBV3-1 with TRBJ2-3; 12 nucleotides match TRBD2. CDR1 and CDR2 from the germline V gene are LGHDT and YNNKEL (reference sequence). The length of the CDR3 is 19 residues. The ends lost 2 bases at V and 2 bases at J; junction bases unmatched: 11. This chain's CDR3 is CASSQRAPSGRAFTDTQYF. CDR3 nucleotide sequence: TGTGCCAGCAGCCAAAGGGCCCCTAGCGGGAGGGCCTTCACAGATACGCAGTATTTT.

This clonotype has at least ten counts. The rearrangement uses TRBV28 and TRBJ2-3; 8 nucleotides match TRBD2. V trimming: 2 bases; J trimming: 5 bases; junction bases outside the gene matches: 12. The germline V gene has CDR1 MDHEN and CDR2 SYDVKM. This CDR3 comprises 17 residues. CDR3 protein: CASSLDPGLVIRDTQYF. In DNA form, the CDR3 reads TGTGCCAGCAGTTTAGATCCGGGACTAGTAATCAGAGATACGCAGTATTTT.